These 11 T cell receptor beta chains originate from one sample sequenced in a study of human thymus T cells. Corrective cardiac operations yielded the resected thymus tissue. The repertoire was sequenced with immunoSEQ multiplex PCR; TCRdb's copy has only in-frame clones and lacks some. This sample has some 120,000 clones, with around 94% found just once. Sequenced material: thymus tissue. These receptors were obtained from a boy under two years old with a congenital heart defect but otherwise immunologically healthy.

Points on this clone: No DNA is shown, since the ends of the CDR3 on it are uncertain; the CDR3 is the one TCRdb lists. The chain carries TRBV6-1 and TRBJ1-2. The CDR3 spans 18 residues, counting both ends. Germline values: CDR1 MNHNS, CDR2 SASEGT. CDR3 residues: CASSERRAGYTFGSGYTF.

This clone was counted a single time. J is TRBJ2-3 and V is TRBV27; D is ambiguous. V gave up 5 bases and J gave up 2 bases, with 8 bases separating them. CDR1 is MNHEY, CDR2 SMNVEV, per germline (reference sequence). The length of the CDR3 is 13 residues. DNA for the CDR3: TGTGCCAGCAGTGACTGGACCACAGATACGCAGTATTTT. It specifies CASSDWTTDTQYF.

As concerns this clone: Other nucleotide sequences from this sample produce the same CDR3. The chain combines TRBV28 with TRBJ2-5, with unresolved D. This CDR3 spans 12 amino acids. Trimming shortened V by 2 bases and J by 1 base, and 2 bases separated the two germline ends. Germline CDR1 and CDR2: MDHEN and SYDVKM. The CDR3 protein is CASSLVQETQYF. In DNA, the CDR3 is TGTGCCAGCAGTTTAGTCCAAGAGACCCAGTACTTC.

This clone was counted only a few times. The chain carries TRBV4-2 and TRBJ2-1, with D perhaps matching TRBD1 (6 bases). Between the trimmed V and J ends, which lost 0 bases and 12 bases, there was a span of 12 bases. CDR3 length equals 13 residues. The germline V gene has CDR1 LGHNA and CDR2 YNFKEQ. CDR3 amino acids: CASSQDPKQGQFF. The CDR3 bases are TGTGCCAGCAGCCAAGATCCGAAACAGGGGCAGTTCTTC.

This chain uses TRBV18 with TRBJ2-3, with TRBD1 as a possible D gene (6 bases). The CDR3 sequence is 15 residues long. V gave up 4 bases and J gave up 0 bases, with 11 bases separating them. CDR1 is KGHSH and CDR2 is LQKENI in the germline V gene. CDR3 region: CASSQRDTSTDTQYF. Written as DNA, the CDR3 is TGTGCCAGCTCACAACGGGACACTAGCACAGATACGCAGTATTTT.

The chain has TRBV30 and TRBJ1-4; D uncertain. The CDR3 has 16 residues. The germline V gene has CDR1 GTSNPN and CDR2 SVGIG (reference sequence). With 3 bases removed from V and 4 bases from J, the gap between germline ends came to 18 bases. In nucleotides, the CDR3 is TGTGCCTGGAGCAAAGGTAGCGGGGTCCTTAATGAAAAACTGTTTTTT. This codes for CAWSKGSGVLNEKLFF.

Written as DNA, the CDR3 is TGTGCCAGCCGAACCTCACATAACAATGAGCAGTTCTTC. It translates to CASRTSHNNEQFF. J is TRBJ2-1 and V is TRBV5-6; no firm D call. Germline V gene lookup returns CDR1 SGHDT and CDR2 YYEEEE. This CDR3 contains 13 residues. Trimming pared 7 bases from V and 5 bases from J, leaving 13 bases between.

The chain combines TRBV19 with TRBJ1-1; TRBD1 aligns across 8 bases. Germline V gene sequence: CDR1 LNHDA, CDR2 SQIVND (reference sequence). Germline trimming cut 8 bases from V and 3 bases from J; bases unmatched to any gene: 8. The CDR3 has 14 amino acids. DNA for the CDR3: TGTGCCAGTGGACAGGGCTATCTCGACACTGAAGCTTTCTTT. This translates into CASGQGYLDTEAFF.

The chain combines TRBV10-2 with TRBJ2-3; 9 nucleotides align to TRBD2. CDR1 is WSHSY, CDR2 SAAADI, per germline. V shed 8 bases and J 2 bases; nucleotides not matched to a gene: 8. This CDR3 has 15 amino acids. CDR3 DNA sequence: TGCGCCAGCCGACGACTAGCGGTACTCACAGATACGCAGTATTTT. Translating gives CASRRLAVLTDTQYF.

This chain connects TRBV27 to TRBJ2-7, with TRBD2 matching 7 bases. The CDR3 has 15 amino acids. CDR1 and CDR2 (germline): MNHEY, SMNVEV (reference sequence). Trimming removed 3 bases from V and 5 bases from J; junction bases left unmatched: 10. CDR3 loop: CASSLGGRKIDEQYF. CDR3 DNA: TGTGCCAGCAGTTTGGGGGGGAGGAAGATCGACGAGCAGTACTTC.

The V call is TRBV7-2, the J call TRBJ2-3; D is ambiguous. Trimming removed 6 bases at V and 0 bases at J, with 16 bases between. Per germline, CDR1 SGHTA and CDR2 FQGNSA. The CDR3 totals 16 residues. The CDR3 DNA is TGTGCCAGCAGTTGCAGCGTGGGGTCTAGCACAGATACGCAGTATTTT. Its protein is CASSCSVGSSTDTQYF.